This T cell receptor (beta chain) was observed in a study of shared clonotypes between healthy human individuals. The V gene's germline CDR1 is MNHEY and CDR2 SMNVEV (reference sequence). V gave up 5 bases and J gave up 3 bases; unmatched junction bases: 8. The CDR3 totals 15 residues. The assay was immunoSEQ multiplex PCR, and TCRdb's table has in-frame clones only and misses some. The sample consists of around 1.9 million clones, 85% to 95% of them appearing once. Naive CD8 cells, CD45RO-negative and positively selected for CCR7, excluded terminally differentiated effector memory CD45RA+ cells. The source material was naive CD8+ T cells from PBMCs. The clonotype originates from a young man in good health. Some clones in this sample may be carry-over from other donors' samples. This chain links TRBV27 with TRBJ2-7, with TRBD1 matching 9 bases. The CDR3: CASSPGTGWGYEQYF. For the CDR3, the DNA is TGTGCCAGCAGTCCCGGGACAGGGTGGGGCTACGAGCAGTACTTC.